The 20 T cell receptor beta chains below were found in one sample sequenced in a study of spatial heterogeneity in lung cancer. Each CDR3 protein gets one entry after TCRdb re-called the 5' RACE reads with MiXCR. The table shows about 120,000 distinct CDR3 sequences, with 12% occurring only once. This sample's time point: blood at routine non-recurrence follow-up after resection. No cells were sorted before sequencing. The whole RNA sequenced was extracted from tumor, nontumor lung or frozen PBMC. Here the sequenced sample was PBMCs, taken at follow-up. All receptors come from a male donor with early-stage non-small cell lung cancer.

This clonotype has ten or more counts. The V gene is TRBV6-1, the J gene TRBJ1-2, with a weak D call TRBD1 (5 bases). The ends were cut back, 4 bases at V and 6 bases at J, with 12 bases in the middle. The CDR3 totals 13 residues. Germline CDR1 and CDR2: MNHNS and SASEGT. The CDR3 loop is CASSGLQGDGYTF. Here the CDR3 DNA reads TGTGCCAGCAGTGGATTGCAGGGTGATGGCTACACCTTC.

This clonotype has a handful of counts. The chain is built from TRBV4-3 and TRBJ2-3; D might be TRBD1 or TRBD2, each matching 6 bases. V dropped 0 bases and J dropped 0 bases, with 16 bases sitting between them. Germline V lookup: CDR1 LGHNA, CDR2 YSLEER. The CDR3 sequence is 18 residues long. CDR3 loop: CASSQDVNRGESTDTQYF. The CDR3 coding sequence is TGCGCCAGCAGCCAAGATGTAAATAGGGGGGAGAGCACAGATACGCAGTATTTT.

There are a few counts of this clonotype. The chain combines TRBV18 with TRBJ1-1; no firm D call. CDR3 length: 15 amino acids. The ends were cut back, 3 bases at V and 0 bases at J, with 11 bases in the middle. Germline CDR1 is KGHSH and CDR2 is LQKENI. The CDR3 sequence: CASSPVVGVNTEAFF. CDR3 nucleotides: TGTGCCAGCTCACCTGTCGTCGGAGTGAACACTGAAGCTTTCTTT.

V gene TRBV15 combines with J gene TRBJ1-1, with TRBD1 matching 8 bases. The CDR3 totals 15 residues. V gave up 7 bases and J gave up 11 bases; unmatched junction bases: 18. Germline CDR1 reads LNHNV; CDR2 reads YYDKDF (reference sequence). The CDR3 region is CATTARGQGALSAFF. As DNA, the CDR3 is TGTGCCACCACAGCGAGGGGGCAGGGGGCGTTGAGCGCTTTCTTT. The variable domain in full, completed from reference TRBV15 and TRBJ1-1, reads DAMVIQNPRYQVTQFGKPVTLSCSQTLNHNVMYWYQQKSSQAPKLLFHYYDKDFNNEADTPDNFQSRRPNTSFCFLDIRSPGLGDTAMYLCATTARGQGALSAFFGQGTRLTVV.

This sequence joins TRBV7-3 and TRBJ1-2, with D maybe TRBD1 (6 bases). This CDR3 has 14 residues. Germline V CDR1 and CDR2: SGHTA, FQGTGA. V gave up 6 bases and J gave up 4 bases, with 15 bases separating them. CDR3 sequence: CASRSGGSSYGYTF. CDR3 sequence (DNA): TGTGCCAGCAGGTCCGGGGGCTCTTCCTATGGCTACACCTTC.

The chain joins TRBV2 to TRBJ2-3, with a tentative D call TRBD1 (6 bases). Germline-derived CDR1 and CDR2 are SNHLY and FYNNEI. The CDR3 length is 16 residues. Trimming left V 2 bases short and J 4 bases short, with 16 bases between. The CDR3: CASSEKGRGLADTQYF. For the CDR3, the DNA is TGTGCCAGCAGTGAAAAGGGTAGGGGGTTAGCAGATACGCAGTATTTT.

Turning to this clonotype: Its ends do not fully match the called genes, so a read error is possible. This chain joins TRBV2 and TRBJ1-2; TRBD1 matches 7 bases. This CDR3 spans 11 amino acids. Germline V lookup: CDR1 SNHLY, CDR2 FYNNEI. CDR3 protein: CASRRQGASSF. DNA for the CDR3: TGTGCCAGCAGAAGACAGGGTGCGTCTTCCTTC. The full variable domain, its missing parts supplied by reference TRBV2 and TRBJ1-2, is EPEVTQTPSHQVTQMGQEVILRCVPISNHLYFYWYRQILGQKVEFLVSFYNNEISEKSEIFDDQFSVERPDGSNFTLKIRSTKLEDSAMYFCASRRQGASSFGSGTRLTVV.

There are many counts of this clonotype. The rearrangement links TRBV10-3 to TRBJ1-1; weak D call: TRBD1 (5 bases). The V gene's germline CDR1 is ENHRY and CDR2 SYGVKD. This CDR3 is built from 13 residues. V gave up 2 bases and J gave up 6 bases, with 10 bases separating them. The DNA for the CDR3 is TGTGCCATCAGTGAGACAGGATTCGCTGAAGCTTTCTTT. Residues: CAISETGFAEAFF.

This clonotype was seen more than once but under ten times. The CDR3 loop is CASIFQEMNTEAFF. The CDR3 DNA is TGTGCCAGCATTTTTCAGGAGATGAACACTGAAGCTTTCTTT. V usage is TRBV2 and J usage is TRBJ1-1; D is uncertain. This CDR3 has 14 residues. V lost 7 bases and J lost 0, with 12 bases in between. Germline loops: CDR1 SNHLY, CDR2 FYNNEI.

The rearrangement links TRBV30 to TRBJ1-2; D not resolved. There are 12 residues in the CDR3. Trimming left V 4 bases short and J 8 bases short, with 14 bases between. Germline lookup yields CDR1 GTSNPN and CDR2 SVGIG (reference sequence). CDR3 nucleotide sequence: TGTGCCTGGACGGACGGTGTGAAGGGCTACACCTTC. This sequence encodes CAWTDGVKGYTF. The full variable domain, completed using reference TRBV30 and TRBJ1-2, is SQTIHQWPATLVQPVGSPLSLECTVEGTSNPNLYWYRQAAGRGLQLLFYSVGIGQISSEVPQNLSASRPQDRQFILSSKKLLLSDSGFYLCAWTDGVKGYTFGSGTRLTVV.

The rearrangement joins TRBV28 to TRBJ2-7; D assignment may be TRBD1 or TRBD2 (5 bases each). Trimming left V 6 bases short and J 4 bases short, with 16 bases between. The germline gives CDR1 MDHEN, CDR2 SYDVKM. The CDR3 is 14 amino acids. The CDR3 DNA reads TGTGCCAGCAGCCCTCTCCGGGGCTGGTACGAGCAGTACTTC. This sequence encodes CASSPLRGWYEQYF.

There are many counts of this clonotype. Here the CDR3 DNA reads TGTGCCAGCAGTGAAGGCGGGGCAGGGGGTACGAACACTGAAGCTTTCTTT. Translated, it gives CASSEGGAGGTNTEAFF. The V gene is TRBV6-6, the J gene TRBJ1-1; 7 positions agree with TRBD1. CDR1 is MNHNY and CDR2 is SVGAGI in the germline V gene (reference sequence). This CDR3 comprises 17 residues. V dropped 5 bases and J dropped 1; count of bases not matched to a gene: 13.

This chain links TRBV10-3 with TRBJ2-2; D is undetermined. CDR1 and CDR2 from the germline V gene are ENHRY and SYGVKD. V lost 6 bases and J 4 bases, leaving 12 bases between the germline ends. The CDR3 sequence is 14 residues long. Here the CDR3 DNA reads TGTGCCATCAGAAAAACAGAGTTCACCGGGGAGCTGTTTTTT. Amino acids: CAIRKTEFTGELFF.

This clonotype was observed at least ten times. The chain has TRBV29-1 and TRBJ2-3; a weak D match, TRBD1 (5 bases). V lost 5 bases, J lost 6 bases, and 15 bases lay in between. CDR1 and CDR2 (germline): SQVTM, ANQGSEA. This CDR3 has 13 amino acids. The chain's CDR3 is CSVRAGILDTQYF. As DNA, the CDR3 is TGCAGCGTTCGGGCAGGGATTCTGGATACGCAGTATTTT.

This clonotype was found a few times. The CDR3 region is CSVEATNYGYTF. The CDR3 DNA reads as TGCAGCGTTGAGGCCACTAACTATGGCTACACCTTC. The chain links TRBV29-1 to TRBJ1-2; D is unresolved. Per the germline V gene, CDR1 is SQVTM and CDR2 is ANQGSEA. Trimming stripped 3 bases from V and 0 bases from J, with 5 bases between. The CDR3 runs to 12 residues.

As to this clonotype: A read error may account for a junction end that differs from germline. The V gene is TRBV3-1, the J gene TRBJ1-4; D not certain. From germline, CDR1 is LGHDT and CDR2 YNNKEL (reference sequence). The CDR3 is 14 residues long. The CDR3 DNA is TGTGCCAACAGCCACTCAGACATCCGCGAAAAACTGTTTTTT. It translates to CANSHSDIREKLFF.

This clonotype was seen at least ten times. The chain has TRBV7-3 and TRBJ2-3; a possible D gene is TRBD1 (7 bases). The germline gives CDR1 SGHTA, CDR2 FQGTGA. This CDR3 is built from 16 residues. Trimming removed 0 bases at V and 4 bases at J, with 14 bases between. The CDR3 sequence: CASSLTQGGPADTQYF. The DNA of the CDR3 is TGTGCCAGCAGCTTAACTCAGGGGGGCCCGGCAGATACGCAGTATTTT.

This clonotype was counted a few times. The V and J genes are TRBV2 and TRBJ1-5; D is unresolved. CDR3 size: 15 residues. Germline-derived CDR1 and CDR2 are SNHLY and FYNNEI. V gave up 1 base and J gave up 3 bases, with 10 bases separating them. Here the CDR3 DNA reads TGTGCCAGCAGTGAAGTTCCGGGGTTCAATCAGCCCCAGCATTTT. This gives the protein CASSEVPGFNQPQHF.

The CDR3 sequence: CASSLAGGPRDTQYF. The CDR3 DNA reads TGTGCCAGCAGCCTAGCGGGGGGGCCGAGAGATACGCAGTATTTT. The chain employs TRBV9 and TRBJ2-3; TRBD2 matches at 12 bases. The CDR3 has 15 residues. The germline V gene has CDR1 SGDLS and CDR2 YYNGEE. J lost 5 bases, V lost 4 bases, and 5 bases had no gene match.

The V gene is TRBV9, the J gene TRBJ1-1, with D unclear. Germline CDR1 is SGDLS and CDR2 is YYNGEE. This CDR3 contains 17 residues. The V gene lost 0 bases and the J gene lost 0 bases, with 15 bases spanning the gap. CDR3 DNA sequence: TGTGCCAGCAGCGTAGGGGGTTTTGAGCCCCTGAACACTGAAGCTTTCTTT. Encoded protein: CASSVGGFEPLNTEAFF.